The 5 T cell receptor beta chains listed next were all sequenced from one sample in a study of T-cell memory formation after mild COVID-19. A single record per CDR3 protein comes from TCRdb applying MiXCR to the 5' RACE reads. The sample includes about 16,000 distinct CDR3 sequences, about a fifth of them seen just once. The source material was PBMCs or a T cell subset sorted from them (not recorded which). Receptor source: a man between 18 and 35 years old who had mild COVID-19 (a few samples of this study predate the infection). Cell type and time point are not known.

This chain links TRBV11-2 with TRBJ2-2, with D hard to call. The germline V and J ends were trimmed by 1 base and 10 bases, with 13 bases remaining between them. The germline V gene encodes CDR1 SGHAT and CDR2 FQNNGV. This CDR3 has 14 amino acids. This chain's CDR3 is CASSLVSWQKELFF. The CDR3 DNA reads TGTGCCAGCAGCTTAGTGTCATGGCAGAAGGAGCTGTTTTTT.

The chain combines TRBV15 with TRBJ2-3; tentative D call: TRBD2 (6 bases). Trimming cost V 1 base and J 4 bases, with 6 bases left between them. Germline V lookup: CDR1 LNHNV, CDR2 YYDKDF (reference sequence). This CDR3 spans 13 amino acids. The CDR3: CATSRGGADTQYF. CDR3 sequence (DNA): TGTGCCACCAGCAGAGGCGGGGCAGATACGCAGTATTTT. Full variable domain (rest looked up from reference TRBV15 and TRBJ2-3): DAMVIQNPRYQVTQFGKPVTLSCSQTLNHNVMYWYQQKSSQAPKLLFHYYDKDFNNEADTPDNFQSRRPNTSFCFLDIRSPGLGDTAMYLCATSRGGADTQYFGPGTRLTVL.

This clonotype was counted many times. This chain joins TRBV11-2 and TRBJ2-3, with D maybe TRBD2 (6 bases). Germline CDR1 and CDR2: SGHAT and FQNNGV. The CDR3 is made up of 15 amino acids. With 3 bases removed from V and 0 bases from J, the gap between germline ends came to 10 bases. The CDR3 loop reads CASSLRRASTDTQYF. CDR3 in DNA: TGTGCCAGCAGCTTGCGGAGGGCTAGCACAGATACGCAGTATTTT.

This clonotype has just one count. The DNA for the CDR3 is TGTGCCAGCAGCCGAAGCGGGAGCTCCTACAATGAGCAGTTCTTC. The encoded protein is CASSRSGSSYNEQFF. The chain uses TRBV11-1 and TRBJ2-1, with TRBD2 identical over 8 bases. V gave up 5 bases and J gave up 0 bases; unmatched junction bases: 3. The germline CDR1 and CDR2 sequences are SGHAT and FQDESV (reference sequence). This CDR3 region has 15 residues.

In its sample, this clonotype was seen many times. This chain links TRBV6-2 or TRBV6-3 with TRBJ2-7; 7 bases match TRBD2. The CDR3 contains 15 residues. Losses at the gene ends were 7 bases for V and 2 bases for J; bases not matched to a gene: 11. CDR1 and CDR2 from the germline V gene are MNHEY and SVGEGT. The CDR3 DNA reads TGTGCCAGCAAAAAAACCCCCGGGACTACCTACGAGCAGTACGTC. Translating it yields CASKKTPGTTYEQYV.